This TCR beta chain was identified during a study of identical twins. Study findings and constraints: Surplus twin overlap in beta out-of-frame sequences was less pronounced. For cord blood, abundant beta clonotypes had fewer insertions, unlike memory repertoires, which showed none. Invariant populations such as MAIT and iNKT cells could partly muddle zero-insertion analyses.

Through template switching, a universal primer site was introduced, and the cDNA contained unique molecular identifiers. TCRdb reanalysed the 5' RACE reads using MiXCR and keeps one entry per CDR3 protein. The sample records around 240,000 distinct CDR3 sequences, about 10% being singletons. This CDR3 region has 14 residues. The V end was cut by 7 bases, the J end by 1 base, with 14 bases between. The germline CDR1 and CDR2 sequences are ENHRY and SYGVKD. This clonotype was observed at least ten times. What it binds is unknown. The sequence was collected from a man aged 45-60 years in good health. The sequenced sample consisted of memory T cells sorted from blood. J is TRBJ2-7 and V is TRBV10-3; TRBD2 might be the D (6 bases). In nucleotides, the CDR3 is TGTGCCATCACCCATGATAGCGGATCCTACGAGCAGTACTTC. This gives the protein CAITHDSGSYEQYF.